Here is one T cell receptor beta chain with its context. Its cognate antigen is unknown. The protocol was immunoSEQ multiplex PCR, while the TCRdb copy is restricted to in-frame clones and leaves out a portion. This table has over 80,000 clones, around 92% appearing once. The data originate from a study of graft-versus-host responses after intestinal transplantation. V was cut by 6 bases and J by 6 bases, with 14 bases left in between. Germline-derived CDR1 and CDR2 are MDHEN and SYDVKM. The CDR3 sequence is 13 residues long. This rearrangement joins TRBV28 to TRBJ1-2; D perhaps matches TRBD1 (6 bases). The sequence was collected from a human donor who was the organ donor for an intestinal transplant. The specimen was unstimulated CD8+ T cells sorted from spleen or lymph node cells, collected before transplant. The CDR3 DNA follows: TGTGCCAGCAGCCAACAGGGTTGGGATGGCTACACCTTC. It encodes CASSQQGWDGYTF.